Sequencing of this T cell receptor (beta chain) was carried out in a study of blood T cell repertoires in COVID-19. Profiled with immunoSEQ multiplex PCR; TCRdb holds only in-frame clones, not every one. There are fewer than 400,000 clones in the sample; around 92% occur only once, and approximately 2% lies in the top ten. Looked up from germline, CDR1 is SNHLY and CDR2 is FYNNEI. The CDR3 has 12 residues. Losses at the gene ends were 8 bases for V and 9 bases for J; bases not matched to a gene: 5. V usage is TRBV2 and J usage is TRBJ2-1; 9 bases are a match to TRBD1. The sequence came from a woman aged 25-40 years with COVID-19, enrolled during active disease. The sample was peripheral blood. For the CDR3, the DNA is TGTGCCAGCGGGACAGGGTCCCGTGAGCAGTTCTTC. Amino acids: CASGTGSREQFF.